The T cell receptor beta chain under discussion was sequenced for a study of blood T cell repertoires in COVID-19. Clones were read by immunoSEQ multiplex PCR, and TCRdb kept only the in-frame ones, dropping some. This table has 350,000 to 400,000 clones, more than 75% appearing once. Losses at the gene ends were 1 base for V and 9 bases for J; bases not matched to a gene: 6. CDR3 length equals 14 residues. The germline CDR1 and CDR2 sequences are SGHDT and YYEEEE. The chain couples TRBV5-6 to TRBJ2-7; the match to TRBD1 covers 11 bases. The TCR sequence derives from a woman in her 30s who had recovered from COVID-19. The material sequenced was PBMCs or T cells enriched from blood (not recorded which). This chain's CDR3 is CASSLSDRGQMQYF. In nucleotides, the CDR3 is TGTGCCAGCAGCTTGTCGGACAGGGGGCAGATGCAGTACTTC.